The clone carrying this TCR beta chain was counted a single time. The data originate from a study of OX40 agonist ivuxolimab in advanced cancers. Study details: The study treated patients with ivuxolimab, an agonistic anti-OX40 (CD134) antibody. Head and neck, renal cell, melanoma or hepatocellular carcinoma were the cancers that dose-escalation patients had.

CDR1 is MNHNS and CDR2 is SASEGT in the germline V gene. The CDR3 has 12 amino acids. V dropped 4 bases and J dropped 4 bases, with 6 bases sitting between them. Autoimmune disease history or systemic immunosuppression was exclusionary. Repertoires were generated with immunoSEQ multiplex PCR, while TCRdb's copy carries only in-frame clones and drops some. Of under 85,000 clones listed, 84% are singletons. The source is an adult with an advanced solid tumor such as melanoma, head and neck, liver or kidney cancer. V usage is TRBV6-1 and J usage is TRBJ2-3; D gene ambiguous. The material was CD4+ or CD8+ T cells sorted from blood, obtained in a trial of the OX40 agonist ivuxolimab. The CDR3 bases are TGTGCCAGCAGTGCCATCGCAGATACGCAGTATTTT. It codes for CASSAIADTQYF.